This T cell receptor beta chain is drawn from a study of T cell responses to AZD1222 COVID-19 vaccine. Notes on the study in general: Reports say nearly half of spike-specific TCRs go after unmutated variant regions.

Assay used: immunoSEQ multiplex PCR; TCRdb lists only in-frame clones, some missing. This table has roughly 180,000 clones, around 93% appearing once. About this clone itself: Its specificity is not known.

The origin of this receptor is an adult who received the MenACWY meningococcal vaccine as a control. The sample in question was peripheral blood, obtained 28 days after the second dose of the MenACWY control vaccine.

The CDR3 DNA sequence: TGTGCCAGCAGCCAAGGGCCAGCGGGGGCCTACAATGAGCAGTTCTTC. This translates into CASSQGPAGAYNEQFF. This sequence joins TRBV3-1 (or the pseudogene TRBV3-2) and TRBJ2-1; 8 positions match TRBD2. With 1 base clipped from V and 2 bases from J, the junction kept 4 bases outside the gene matches. CDR3 length: 16 amino acids. Germline lookup yields CDR1 LGHDT and CDR2 YNNKEL (reference sequence).